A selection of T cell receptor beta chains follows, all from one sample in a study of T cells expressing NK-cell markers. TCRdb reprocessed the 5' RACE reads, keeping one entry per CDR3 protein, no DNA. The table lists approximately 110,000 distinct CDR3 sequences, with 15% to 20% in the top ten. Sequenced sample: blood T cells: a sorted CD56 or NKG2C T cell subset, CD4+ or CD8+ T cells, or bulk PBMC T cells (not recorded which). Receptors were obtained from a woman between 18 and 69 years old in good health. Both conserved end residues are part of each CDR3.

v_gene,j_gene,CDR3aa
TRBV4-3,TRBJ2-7,CASSQVGDNYEQYF
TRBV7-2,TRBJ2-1,CASSETGTSGIQQFF
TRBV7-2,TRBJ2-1,CASSPHLGGTNYNEQFF
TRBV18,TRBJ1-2,CASSPPPQGDYGYTF
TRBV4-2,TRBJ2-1,CASSQDLASGYNEQFF
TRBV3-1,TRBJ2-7,CASSPLLGEVDEQYF
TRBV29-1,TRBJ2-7,CSVGTGTYEQYF
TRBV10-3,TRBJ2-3,CAISPTSLPDTQYF
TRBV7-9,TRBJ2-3,CASSLSPGQGTDTQYF
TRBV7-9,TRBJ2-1,CASLRTNEYNEQFF
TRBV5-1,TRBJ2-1,CASSLDGTGAYNEQFF
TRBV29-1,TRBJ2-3,CSVVGTSIVADTQYF
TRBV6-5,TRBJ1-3,CASSYRPVSGNTIYF
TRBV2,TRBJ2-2,CASRGDTGELFF
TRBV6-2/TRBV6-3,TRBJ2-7,CASSGSGPPEQYF
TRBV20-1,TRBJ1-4,CSATLMSEKLFF
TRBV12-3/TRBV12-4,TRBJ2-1,CASSLALAGGYNEQFF
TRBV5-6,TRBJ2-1,CASSEFSGGGYNEQFF
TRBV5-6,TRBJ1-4,CASSLGDFLNEKLFF
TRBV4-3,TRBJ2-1,CASSQAAGADYNEQFF
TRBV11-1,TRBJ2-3,CASSSTRTGDSSTDTQYF
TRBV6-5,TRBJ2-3,CASSYRLGADTQYF
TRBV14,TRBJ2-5,CASSQDRFGETQYF
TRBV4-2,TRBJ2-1,CASSTGAGGQGEQFF
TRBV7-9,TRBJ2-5,CASSLGGYETQYF
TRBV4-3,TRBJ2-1,CASSKGPGANEQFF
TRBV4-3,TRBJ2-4,CASSQDDRGWDIQYF
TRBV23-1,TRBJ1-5,CASSGRQGVQPQHF
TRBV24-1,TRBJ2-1,CATSAGTGPYNEQFF
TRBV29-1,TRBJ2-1,CSVDTGTSVISSYNEQFF
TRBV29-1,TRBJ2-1,CSVEGGQGFSYNEQFF
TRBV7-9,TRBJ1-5,CASSPPAGNQPQHF
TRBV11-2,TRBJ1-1,CASSPGQTNTEAFF
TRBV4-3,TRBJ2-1,CASSQDLSDGGAGGLEQFF
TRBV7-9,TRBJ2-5,CASSFTGEVYQETQYF
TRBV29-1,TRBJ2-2,CSAAYRASGELFF
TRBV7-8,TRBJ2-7,CASSLVPGGMDEQYF
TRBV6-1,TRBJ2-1,CASTRIGTPSGGSYNEQFF
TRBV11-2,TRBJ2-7,CASSWTGNEGYEQYF
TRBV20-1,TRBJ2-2,CSAHKGVSHPTGELFF
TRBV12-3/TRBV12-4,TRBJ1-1,CASSPLGDEAFF
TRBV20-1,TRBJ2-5,CSPLDRAKETQYF
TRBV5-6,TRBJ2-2,CASSLVSPGTGELFF
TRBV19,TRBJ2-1,CASSIPRGRDEQFF
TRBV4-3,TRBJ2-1,CASSQDPGSDEQFF
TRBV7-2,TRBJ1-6,CASTHGWTPLHF
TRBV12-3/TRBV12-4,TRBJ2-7,CASSAGTAGPYEQYF
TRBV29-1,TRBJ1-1,CSVEGGGGAFF
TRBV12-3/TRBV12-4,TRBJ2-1,CASSLGGRGEQFF
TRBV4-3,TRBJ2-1,CASSQDFGTGTYNEQFF
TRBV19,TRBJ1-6,CASDVGWENSPLHF
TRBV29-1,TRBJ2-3,CSVAAAIGGTDTQYF